Presented here are 27 T cell receptor beta chains from one specimen sequenced in a study of tumor-infiltrating lymphocytes in oesophageal squamous cell carcinoma. TCRdb recomputed calls from the PCR reads with MiXCR, one row per CDR3 protein. The repertoire has 20,000 to 25,000 distinct CDR3 sequences, about 35% of them found once; the top ten carry over 10%. Input material: esophageal tumor tissue. The origin of the receptors is a male donor with esophageal squamous cell carcinoma.

This clonotype was seen a few times. V is TRBV27 and J is TRBJ2-5; 8 bases map to TRBD2. Unmatched junction bases numbered 10, after V lost 6 bases and J lost 1 base. Germline lookup yields CDR1 MNHEY and CDR2 SMNVEV (reference sequence). The CDR3 runs to 16 residues. CDR3 residues: CASRGLTSGIQETQYF. CDR3 bases: TGTGCCAGCAGAGGGCTTACTAGCGGAATCCAAGAGACCCAGTACTTC.

Comment on this clonotype: This CDR3 is missing its conserved last phenylalanine or tryptophan, likely due to a read error. Because the CDR3's place on the DNA is in doubt, the DNA is left out and the CDR3 is given as listed by TCRdb. The V gene is TRBV12-3 or TRBV12-4, the J gene TRBJ2-5. Both ends counted, the CDR3 spans 18 residues. The CDR3 sequence: CASSLGIVGLNYGYTFGS.

This clonotype was observed a single time. Given a much more abundant clone one base away, this may be a read error. The J gene is TRBJ2-1, the V gene TRBV28, with 7 bases identical to TRBD2. CDR1 is MDHEN and CDR2 is SYDVKM in the germline V gene. The CDR3 loop spans 14 amino acids. The V segment lost 4 bases and the J segment 10 bases; nucleotides outside the gene matches: 10. The CDR3 coding sequence is TGTGCCAGCAGTTCTCCGGGACTACTCTACGAGCAGTTCTTC. Its protein product is CASSSPGLLYEQFF.

The chain couples TRBV7-3 to TRBJ2-5; TRBD1 or TRBD2 may be the D gene (5 bases each). The J call may be mistaken, given a closer DNA end match to TRBJ2-7. CDR1 and CDR2 (germline): SGHTA, FQGTGA. The CDR3 has 13 amino acids. The CDR3 region has the DNA TGTGCCAGCAGCTTAACCAGGGAGTACGAGCAGTACTTC. Translated: CASSLTREYEQYF.

On this clonotype: This likely comes from a read error, as the CDR3 has no conserved phenylalanine or tryptophan at its end. The limits of the CDR3 on the DNA are not certain, so only TCRdb's listed CDR3 is given. The chain couples TRBV6-1 to TRBJ2-5; the D call TRBD1 from the table was never checked on the DNA. The germline gives CDR1 MNHNS, CDR2 SASEGT. The CDR3 spans 16 residues, counting both ends. The CDR3 here is CASSTPTGTYGYTFGS.

This clonotype was seen ten or more times. V and J are TRBV5-1 and TRBJ2-5, with a possible D match to TRBD1 (6 bases). This CDR3 comprises 14 residues. The germline gives CDR1 SGHRS, CDR2 YFSETQ. V was cut by 1 base and J by 2 bases, with 9 bases left in between. The CDR3 region is CASSLSQGQETQYF. As DNA, the CDR3 is TGCGCCAGCAGCTTGTCACAGGGACAAGAGACCCAGTACTTC. The full variable domain, in which reference TRBV5-1 and TRBJ2-5 provide the parts outside the CDR3, is KAGVTQTPRYLIKTRGQQVTLSCSPISGHRSVSWYQQTPGQGLQFLFEYFSETQRNKGNFPGRFSGRQFSNSRSEMNVSTLELGDSALYLCASSLSQGQETQYFGPGTRLLVL.

This clonotype is deemed medium-sized. The chain couples TRBV6-1 to TRBJ1-4, with TRBD1 identical over 7 bases. Per germline, CDR1 MNHNS and CDR2 SASEGT. This CDR3 has 14 amino acids. The V and J ends lost 6 bases and 3 bases, in that order; junction bases with no gene match: 4. The CDR3 loop is CASSPGTANEKLFF. The CDR3, as DNA: TGTGCCAGCAGCCCCGGGACAGCTAATGAAAAACTGTTTTTT.

This clonotype is termed medium-sized. The gene calls are TRBV7-8 and TRBJ2-7; no firm D call. In germline, CDR1 is SGHVS, CDR2 FQNEAQ. Trimming cost V 0 bases and J 9 bases, with 18 bases left between them. The CDR3 consists of 15 residues. CDR3 sequence: CASSLARLVNSVQYF. Written as DNA, the CDR3 is TGTGCCAGCAGCTTAGCTCGCCTAGTGAACTCCGTGCAGTACTTC. The full variable domain, rest sourced from reference TRBV7-8 and TRBJ2-7, is GAGVSQSPRYKVAKRGQDVALRCDPISGHVSLFWYQQALGQGPEFLTYFQNEAQLDKSGLPSDRFFAERPEGSVSTLKIQRTQQEDSAVYLCASSLARLVNSVQYFGPGTRLTVT.

This clonotype was seen repeatedly, ten times or more. CDR3 DNA sequence: TGCAGTGCTAGTTCGACAGATGATACGCAGTATTTT. It yields the protein CSASSTDDTQYF. The chain couples TRBV20-1 to TRBJ2-3, with TRBD1 as a possible D gene (5 bases). V shed 3 bases and J shed 6 bases, with 10 bases lying between them. CDR1 and CDR2 (germline): DFQATT, SNEGSKA (reference sequence). This CDR3 spans 12 amino acids.

The rearrangement uses TRBV5-4 and TRBJ2-3; tentatively, D is TRBD1 (6 bases). Germline CDR1 reads SGHNT; CDR2 reads YYREEE (reference sequence). The CDR3 has 16 residues. Trimming took off 0 bases at V and 1 base at J, with 12 bases between the two ends. In DNA, the CDR3 is TGTGCCAGCAGCTTGGGCGTGGGGGCGGGCACAGATACGCAGTATTTT. This gives the protein CASSLGVGAGTDTQYF.

The table lists this clonotype with many counts. The J gene is TRBJ2-7, the V gene TRBV11-1; 7 bases are a match to TRBD2. Germline V gene lookup returns CDR1 SGHAT and CDR2 FQDESV (reference sequence). This CDR3 spans 14 amino acids. V was pared by 4 bases and J by 5 bases, with 8 bases of the junction left unmatched. CDR3 in DNA: TGTGCCAGCAGCTGGATAGGGACTAACAACGAGCAGTACTTC. Translation gives CASSWIGTNNEQYF.

The chain couples TRBV6-8 to TRBJ1-2; 9 positions agree with TRBD1. The CDR3 has 15 amino acids. Germline CDR1 reads MNHGY; CDR2 reads SAAAGT. V lost 6 bases, J lost 2 bases, and 7 bases stayed unmatched. The CDR3 bases are TGTGCCAGCAGGGAGTGGACAGGGGCCAACTATGGCTACACCTTC. Its translation is CASREWTGANYGYTF.

For this clonotype: This may arise from a read error, as a much more abundant clone is one base away. The rearrangement joins TRBV7-6 to TRBJ2-6; TRBD1 matches at 8 bases. The end of the DNA aligns better with TRBJ2-7, so the J call may be wrong. The CDR3 covers 13 residues. Per germline, CDR1 SGHVS and CDR2 FNYEAQ. The CDR3 region is CASSLGQDNEQYF. DNA for the CDR3: TGTGCTAGCAGCTTGGGACAGGACAATGAGCAGTACTTC.

The chain combines TRBV11-2 with TRBJ2-4; weak D call: TRBD1 (5 bases). The DNA matches TRBJ2-7 better at its end, which makes the J call doubtful. CDR1 and CDR2 from the germline V gene are SGHAT and FQNNGV. This CDR3 region has 13 residues. Here the CDR3 reads CASSLVQGYEQYF. The DNA for the CDR3 is TGTGCCAGCAGCTTAGTTCAGGGTTACGAGCAGTACTTC.

In its sample, this clonotype ranks as medium-sized (0.01 to 0.1%). The chain joins TRBV7-2 to TRBJ2-1; no reliable D call. V lost 1 base to trimming and J lost 5 bases, with 6 bases between them. The CDR3 is 13 residues long. Germline V gives CDR1 SGHTA, CDR2 FQGNSA. This CDR3 is CASSLGANNEQFF. The DNA for the CDR3 is TGTGCCAGCAGCTTAGGGGCCAACAATGAGCAGTTCTTC.

The J gene is TRBJ2-1, the V gene TRBV7-2; 7 bases fit TRBD1. Per germline, CDR1 SGHTA and CDR2 FQGNSA. There are 13 residues in the CDR3. After removal of 7 bases from V and 4 bases from J, the junction contained 4 bases not matched to a gene. CDR3 nucleotide sequence: TGTGCCAGCAAGTGGGACAGATACAATGAGCAGTTCTTC. This translates into CASKWDRYNEQFF.

The V call is TRBV27, the J call TRBJ2-1; D is unclear. The tail of the sequence fits TRBJ2-5 better, so the J call may be wrong. In germline, CDR1 is MNHEY, CDR2 SMNVEV (reference sequence). The CDR3 runs to 12 residues. CDR3 in amino acids: CATRQELGTQYF. CDR3 nucleotide sequence: TGTGCCACCCGCCAGGAGTTGGGGACCCAGTACTTC.

The chain is built from TRBV12-3 or TRBV12-4 and TRBJ2-7; 12 nucleotides agree with TRBD2. The DNA end is a closer match to TRBJ2-1, so the J assignment may be wrong. The CDR3 consists of 17 residues. CDR3 bases: TGTGCCAGCAGTCCTTCACTAGCGGGAGGCCCCTTAGGAGAGCAGTTCTTC. This gives the protein CASSPSLAGGPLGEQFF.

The rearrangement links TRBV12-3 or TRBV12-4 to TRBJ2-3, with 13 bases that match TRBD2. The end of the DNA fits TRBJ2-5 better, so the J call may be wrong. CDR3 length: 15 residues. The CDR3 loop is CASSLTSGREETQYF. The CDR3, as DNA: TGTGCCAGCAGTTTAACTAGCGGGAGGGAGGAGACCCAGTACTTC.

For this clonotype: The junction departs from the called germline gene at one end, perhaps through a read error. CDR3 protein: CASSPLGRSREQYF. DNA of the CDR3: TGTGCCAGCAGTCCATTGGGACGGTCACGGGAGCAGTACTTT. The chain couples TRBV28 to TRBJ1-6; TRBD1 is a possible D gene (5 bases). The germline V gene has CDR1 MDHEN and CDR2 SYDVKM. CDR3 length equals 14 residues.

This clonotype qualifies as medium-sized. The chain employs TRBV7-2 and TRBJ1-2; D is uncertain. In germline, CDR1 is SGHTA, CDR2 FQGNSA. V lost 0 bases and J lost 8, with 10 bases in between. The CDR3 has 13 amino acids. The CDR3 spells CASSLARSGGYTF. As DNA, the CDR3 is TGTGCCAGCAGCTTAGCTAGGTCTGGCGGCTACACCTTC. Using reference TRBV7-2 and TRBJ1-2 for the parts outside the CDR3, the full variable domain is GAGVSQSPSNKVTEKGKDVELRCDPISGHTALYWYRQSLGQGLEFLIYFQGNSAPDKSGLPSDRFSAERTGGSVSTLTIQRTQQEDSAVYLCASSLARSGGYTFGSGTRLTVV.

The V call is TRBV12-3 or TRBV12-4, the J call TRBJ2-6; D is perhaps TRBD1 or TRBD2 (5 bases each). The CDR3 has 14 amino acids. With 5 bases removed from V and 4 bases from J, the gap between germline ends came to 9 bases. This chain's CDR3 is CASSGGPGANVLTF. The CDR3 nucleotides read TGTGCCAGCAGTGGGGGACCCGGGGCCAACGTCCTGACTTTC.

V usage is TRBV7-3 and J usage is TRBJ2-3; 14 bases are a match to TRBD2. The CDR3 totals 18 residues. The junction had 9 bases not matched to a gene; V was cut back by 5 bases and J by 2 bases. Germline lookup yields CDR1 SGHTA and CDR2 FQGTGA. The CDR3 DNA reads TGTGCCAGCAGCAAGACTAGCGGGGGGGCTCGGGACACAGATACGCAGTATTTT. Encoded protein: CASSKTSGGARDTDTQYF.

Many counts were recorded for this clonotype. J is TRBJ2-7 and V is TRBV19; D may be TRBD1 or TRBD2 (6 bases each). This CDR3 is built from 14 residues. Germline loops: CDR1 LNHDA, CDR2 SQIVND (reference sequence). V lost 1 base, J lost 4 bases, and 11 bases lay in between. The chain's CDR3 is CASSIGGTPYEQYF. In DNA form, the CDR3 reads TGTGCCAGTAGTATAGGCGGGACACCGTACGAGCAGTACTTC.

This clonotype was detected many times. It may be a read error: a sequence one base away is much more abundant. The chain carries TRBV6-1 and TRBJ2-7; possibly TRBD1 or TRBD2 for D (5 bases each). This CDR3 spans 14 amino acids. Germline CDR1 and CDR2: MNHNS and SASEGT. With 4 bases removed from V and 7 bases from J, the gap between germline ends came to 17 bases. CDR3 loop: CASSGAGSYNEQYF. The CDR3 region has the DNA TGTGCCAGCAGTGGGGCAGGGAGCTACAATGAGCAGTACTTC.

This clonotype was counted only a few times. This chain uses TRBV7-2 with TRBJ2-1; D perhaps matches TRBD1 (6 bases). Per the germline V gene, CDR1 is SGHTA and CDR2 is FQGNSA. The germline V and J ends were trimmed by 7 bases and 6 bases, with 19 bases remaining between them. This CDR3 is 15 amino acids long. The CDR3 sequence: CASKSTNTRGNEQFF. For the CDR3, the DNA is TGTGCCAGCAAAAGCACAAATACCAGGGGCAATGAGCAGTTCTTC.

This clonotype was seen many times. One base away lies a much larger clone, so this may be a sequencing read error. This chain joins TRBV7-9 and TRBJ2-1; possibly TRBD2 for D (5 bases). V was pared by 5 bases and J by 10 bases, with 9 bases between. CDR3 size: 11 residues. Per germline, CDR1 SEHNR and CDR2 FQNEAQ (reference sequence). This chain's CDR3 is CASSLAGEQFF. DNA for the CDR3: TGTGCCAGCAGCCTGGCGGGCGAGCAGTTCTTC.